These 30 T cell receptor beta chains share one sample of origin, sequenced in a study of cytomegalovirus exposure and HLA in healthy donors. Researchers ran the PCR with 60 Vbeta and 13 Jbeta primers. The repertoire was sequenced with immunoSEQ multiplex PCR; TCRdb's copy has only in-frame clones and lacks some. The table includes approximately 130,000 clones, over 75% detected once. The sample was PBMCs. The receptors here all came from a man in his forties or fifties in good health and CMV-seronegative.

This rearrangement joins TRBV5-4 to TRBJ1-5; D is undetermined. The V gene's germline CDR1 is SGHNT and CDR2 YYREEE (reference sequence). The CDR3 has 13 residues. Trimming took 3 bases from V and 9 from J, leaving 13 bases between them. The CDR3 region is CASSSYNSGPQHF. As DNA, the CDR3 is TGTGCCAGCAGCTCCTACAACTCGGGGCCCCAGCATTTT.

This CDR3 reads CASFGFNRGSYEQYF. DNA of the CDR3: TGTGCCAGCTTCGGGTTTAACAGGGGGTCCTACGAGCAGTACTTC. The chain links TRBV28 to TRBJ2-7; 8 positions match TRBD1. Germline V CDR1 and CDR2: MDHEN, SYDVKM. CDR3 length equals 15 residues. J gave up 1 base and V 8 bases, and 10 bases lay outside the gene matches.

J is TRBJ2-3 and V is TRBV10-2; TRBD2 matches at 11 bases. J gave up 4 bases and V 7 bases, and 7 bases lay outside the gene matches. Germline V lookup: CDR1 WSHSY, CDR2 SAAADI. The CDR3 covers 15 residues. CDR3 coding DNA: TGCGCCAGCAAAACTAGCGGGAGACGGGCAGATACGCAGTATTTT. Encoded protein: CASKTSGRRADTQYF.

The V call is TRBV15, the J call TRBJ1-3, with D perhaps TRBD1 (5 bases). V was cut by 0 bases and J by 4 bases, with 22 bases left in between. The CDR3 length is 19 residues. CDR1 is LNHNV and CDR2 is YYDKDF in the germline V gene (reference sequence). The CDR3 region has the DNA TGTGCCACCAGCAGAGATTCTGCCGGGTATGGGGCTATAGGAAACACCATATATTTT. It encodes CATSRDSAGYGAIGNTIYF.

The V and J genes are TRBV7-8 and TRBJ2-5; 11 bases are shared with TRBD2. Germline V gene data show CDR1 as SGHVS and CDR2 as FQNEAQ. This CDR3 is 14 amino acids long. V shed 3 bases, J shed 6 bases, and the junction held 3 bases outside the gene matches. This CDR3 is CASSLTSGKQTQYF. As DNA, the CDR3 is TGTGCCAGCAGCTTGACTAGCGGGAAGCAGACCCAGTACTTC.

The genes are TRBV11-2 and TRBJ2-1; TRBD2 matches at 8 bases. CDR3 length equals 17 residues. Germline loops: CDR1 SGHAT, CDR2 FQNNGV. After removal of 1 base from V and 2 bases from J, the junction contained 7 bases not matched to a gene. As DNA, the CDR3 is TGTGCCAGCAGCTTAGCTATTGCGGGAGGAACCTACAATGAGCAGTTCTTC. Amino acid sequence: CASSLAIAGGTYNEQFF.

The chain combines TRBV7-2 with TRBJ2-7; 10 bases fit TRBD2. CDR3 length: 15 residues. V was pared by 4 bases and J by 7 bases, with 10 bases of the junction left unmatched. Per the germline V gene, CDR1 is SGHTA and CDR2 is FQGNSA. The DNA of the CDR3 is TGTGCCAGCAGCTCCGAGGTCAGCGGGAGGGGTGAGCAGTACTTC. This encodes CASSSEVSGRGEQYF.

The chain combines TRBV10-3 with TRBJ1-1; tentatively, D is TRBD1 (6 bases). The germline V gene encodes CDR1 ENHRY and CDR2 SYGVKD. The CDR3 extends over 14 amino acids. Trimming pared 6 bases from V and 0 bases from J, leaving 11 bases between. The CDR3 DNA follows: TGTGCCATCAGGGGGGCATCCATGAACACTGAAGCTTTCTTT. This codes for CAIRGASMNTEAFF.

The chain has TRBV7-3 and TRBJ1-1; a possible D gene is TRBD1 (6 bases). Germline V gives CDR1 SGHTA, CDR2 FQGTGA. V was shortened by 0 bases and J by 3 bases, with 8 bases between the two germline ends. The CDR3 is 14 residues long. CDR3 amino acids: CASSLTGHDTEAFF. The CDR3 coding sequence is TGTGCCAGCAGCTTAACGGGACACGACACTGAAGCTTTCTTT.

This chain uses TRBV19 with TRBJ2-6; possibly TRBD2 for D (5 bases). V was clipped by 4 bases and J by 3 bases, with 10 bases between them. Germline lookup yields CDR1 LNHDA and CDR2 SQIVND (reference sequence). CDR3 length: 15 amino acids. The CDR3 sequence is CASSKGLSGANVLTF. CDR3 DNA sequence: TGTGCCAGTAGTAAAGGACTTAGTGGGGCCAACGTCCTGACTTTC.

This chain joins TRBV27 and TRBJ1-5; maybe TRBD1 (6 bases). Germline lookup yields CDR1 MNHEY and CDR2 SMNVEV (reference sequence). CDR3 length: 15 residues. Between the trimmed V and J ends, which lost 5 bases and 7 bases, there was a span of 18 bases. CDR3: CASSRKRGGPQPQHF. In nucleotides, the CDR3 is TGTGCCAGCAGTCGGAAACGGGGGGGCCCCCAGCCCCAGCATTTT.

The CDR3 DNA reads as TGTGCCATTTCCACAGGGGGAAGCTATGGCTACACCTTC. Its translation is CAISTGGSYGYTF. This chain uses TRBV10-3 with TRBJ1-2; 8 bases fit TRBD1. With V trimmed by 9 bases and J by 4 bases, 7 bases remained unmatched. This CDR3 has 13 amino acids. The germline gives CDR1 ENHRY, CDR2 SYGVKD.

The chain uses TRBV27 and TRBJ2-6; no clear D gene. This CDR3 has 14 amino acids. V was shortened by 3 bases and J by 0 bases, with 3 bases between the two germline ends. From germline, CDR1 is MNHEY and CDR2 SMNVEV (reference sequence). This chain's CDR3 is CASSLYSGANVLTF. CDR3 sequence (DNA): TGTGCCAGCAGTTTGTACTCTGGGGCCAACGTCCTGACTTTC.

A single count supports this clone. The V gene is TRBV29-1, the J gene TRBJ2-5; a weak D match, TRBD1 (5 bases). Trimming cost V 3 bases and J 1 base, with 15 bases left between them. Germline lookup yields CDR1 SQVTM and CDR2 ANQGSEA. This CDR3 contains 15 residues. This chain's CDR3 is CSVDRGTLFQETQYF. Written as DNA, the CDR3 is TGCAGCGTTGATAGGGGAACCCTATTCCAAGAGACCCAGTACTTC.

The genes are TRBV7-9 and TRBJ1-1; D gene ambiguous. This CDR3 spans 15 amino acids. Germline V gene sequence: CDR1 SEHNR, CDR2 FQNEAQ (reference sequence). V was cut by 4 bases and J by 3 bases, with 15 bases left in between. CDR3 protein: CASSSETGWDTEAFF. CDR3 bases: TGTGCCAGCAGCTCGGAGACGGGGTGGGACACTGAAGCTTTCTTT.

The chain links TRBV28 to TRBJ2-7, with 14 bases lining up with TRBD2. CDR1 MDHEN and CDR2 SYDVKM come from the germline V gene. The CDR3 has 15 amino acids. Trimming cost V 6 bases and J 4 bases; bases outside gene matches: 5. The chain's CDR3 is CASSGGTSGSYEQYF. CDR3 bases: TGTGCCAGCAGCGGTGGGACTAGCGGGAGTTACGAGCAGTACTTC.

The CDR3 bases are TGCGCCAGCAGCCAACCTCTAGCGGGAGTAGGGGACGGCGGGGAGCTGTTTTTT. Translating it yields CASSQPLAGVGDGGELFF. The V gene is TRBV4-1, the J gene TRBJ2-2; TRBD2 agrees at 10 bases. The CDR3 contains 18 residues. The germline CDR1 and CDR2 sequences are MGHRA and YSYEKL. The junction had 13 bases not matched to a gene; V was cut back by 2 bases and J by 7 bases.

This rearrangement joins TRBV18 to TRBJ1-1, with D possibly being TRBD1 (5 bases). This CDR3 region has 15 residues. Germline CDR1 reads KGHSH; CDR2 reads LQKENI. V lost 3 bases to trimming and J lost 5 bases, with 16 bases between them. In nucleotides, the CDR3 is TGTGCCAGCTCACCCCAGACAGCCCGGGGGACTGAAGCTTTCTTT. Residues: CASSPQTARGTEAFF.

The V and J genes are TRBV15 and TRBJ2-1, with TRBD2 identical over 8 bases. The V gene end was trimmed by 0 bases and the J gene end by 2 bases; junction bases not matched to a gene: 3. CDR1 is LNHNV and CDR2 is YYDKDF in the germline V gene (reference sequence). This CDR3 region has 16 residues. Here the CDR3 reads CATSRDRLAPYNEQFF. CDR3 DNA sequence: TGTGCCACCAGCAGAGACAGACTAGCGCCCTACAATGAGCAGTTCTTC.

This clone has just one count. The V and J genes are TRBV28 and TRBJ1-3; no firm D call. CDR3 length: 12 amino acids. Germline CDR1 reads MDHEN; CDR2 reads SYDVKM. The CDR3 protein is CASGHVRNTIYF. CDR3 coding DNA: TGTGCTTCAGGCCACGTTCGAAACACCATATATTTT. The whole variable domain, remainder taken from reference TRBV28 and TRBJ1-3, is DVKVTQSSRYLVKRTGEKVFLECVQDMDHENMFWYRQDPGLGLRLIYFSYDVKMKEKGDIPEGYSVSREKKERFSLILESASTNQTSMYLCASGHVRNTIYFGEGSWLTVV.

This chain links TRBV7-3 with TRBJ2-1; 10 bases agree with TRBD2. Germline trimming cut 2 bases from V and 6 bases from J; bases unmatched to any gene: 7. The CDR3 is 16 amino acids. The germline V gene encodes CDR1 SGHTA and CDR2 FQGTGA. The CDR3 sequence is CASSLGSLAGVNEQFF. CDR3 sequence (DNA): TGTGCCAGCAGCTTAGGTTCCCTAGCGGGAGTCAATGAGCAGTTCTTC.

This chain joins TRBV27 and TRBJ2-3; 7 nucleotides align to TRBD2. The germline gives CDR1 MNHEY, CDR2 SMNVEV (reference sequence). The CDR3 runs 17 residues. V trimming: 7 bases; J trimming: 1 base; junction bases outside the gene matches: 14. CDR3 sequence (DNA): TGTGCCAGCACCTTTCTAGCGGAAGAGAGGGGCACAGATACGCAGTATTTT. Protein: CASTFLAEERGTDTQYF.

CDR3 protein: CASSLWTTSNQPQHF. As DNA, the CDR3 is TGTGCCAGCAGTTTATGGACAACTAGCAATCAGCCCCAGCATTTT. The chain joins TRBV28 to TRBJ1-5, with no clear D. The CDR3 extends over 15 amino acids. Trimming took off 0 bases at V and 0 bases at J, with 6 bases between the two ends. Germline V gene data show CDR1 as MDHEN and CDR2 as SYDVKM.

The chain carries TRBV7-2 and TRBJ2-7; 11 bases line up with TRBD2. The J segment lost 5 bases and the V segment lost 5 bases, leaving 8 bases of the junction unmatched. Germline V CDR1 and CDR2: SGHTA, FQGNSA. The CDR3 runs to 15 residues. The CDR3 DNA reads as TGTGCCAGCAGCACTGGACTAGCGGGCATGGACGAGCAGTACTTC. This gives the protein CASSTGLAGMDEQYF.

V and J are TRBV28 and TRBJ1-1; the D gene is possibly TRBD1 (5 bases). Germline V gene data show CDR1 as MDHEN and CDR2 as SYDVKM. V lost 8 bases and J 1 base, leaving 14 bases between the germline ends. The CDR3 is 14 amino acids. The CDR3 nucleotides read TGTGCCAGCGTTGGGTATACAGGGAACACTGAAGCTTTCTTT. Amino acids: CASVGYTGNTEAFF.

This clone was counted once. The V and J genes are TRBV25-1 and TRBJ1-1; D is possibly TRBD1 (5 bases). The CDR3 runs 12 residues. Germline CDR1 and CDR2: MGHDK and SYGVNS. V shed 9 bases and J shed 4 bases, with 12 bases lying between them. The CDR3 loop is CASQGPVTEAFF. CDR3 sequence (DNA): TGTGCCAGTCAGGGCCCGGTCACTGAAGCTTTCTTT.

The CDR3 bases are TGTGCCAGTAGGGTTAGCGGGGATATCACAGATACGCAGTATTTT. Translating gives CASRVSGDITDTQYF. The chain links TRBV19 to TRBJ2-3; TRBD2 matches at 8 bases. V lost 6 bases, J lost 2 bases, and 7 bases stayed unmatched. Germline lookup yields CDR1 LNHDA and CDR2 SQIVND (reference sequence). The CDR3 is made up of 15 amino acids.

The chain joins TRBV5-4 to TRBJ2-5, with TRBD1 matching over 12 bases. The junction had 6 bases not matched to a gene; V was cut back by 5 bases and J by 4 bases. Germline V lookup: CDR1 SGHNT, CDR2 YYREEE (reference sequence). CDR3 length: 15 residues. DNA for the CDR3: TGTGCCAGCAGGGGACAGGGGGCGGAGGGAGAGACCCAGTACTTC. Translated, it gives CASRGQGAEGETQYF. Complete variable domain (other parts from reference TRBV5-4 and TRBJ2-5): ETGVTQSPTHLIKTRGQQVTLRCSSQSGHNTVSWYQQALGQGPQFIFQYYREEENGRGNFPPRFSGLQFPNYSSELNVNALELDDSALYLCASRGQGAEGETQYFGPGTRLLVL.

V gene TRBV13 combines with J gene TRBJ2-1; TRBD2 aligns across 8 bases. J was trimmed by 6 bases and V by 5 bases; bases with no gene match: 9. The CDR3 length is 15 residues. Germline V lookup: CDR1 PRHDT, CDR2 FYEKMQ (reference sequence). Here the CDR3 reads CASSRWLAGSNEQFF. The CDR3 DNA is TGTGCCAGCAGCCGGTGGCTAGCGGGTAGCAATGAGCAGTTCTTC.

CDR3 loop: CAWSALLGQSYGYTF. The CDR3 nucleotides read TGTGCCTGGAGTGCGCTCTTAGGACAGTCCTATGGCTACACCTTC. V is TRBV30 and J is TRBJ1-2, with D maybe TRBD1 (6 bases). CDR3 length equals 15 residues. The germline V gene encodes CDR1 GTSNPN and CDR2 SVGIG (reference sequence). V dropped 1 base and J dropped 4 bases, with 16 bases sitting between them.